This T cell receptor (beta chain) emerged from a study of shared clonotypes between healthy human individuals (dated by TCRdb to the early 2020s). About the investigation overall: A few men and a couple of women, aged 18 to 49 years, made up the cohort. For each donor, CD4 naive and CD4 memory were each given three plates, CD8 naive was given two plates, and CD8 memory was given one plate. Libraries were prepared and TCR repertoires were sequenced by different laboratories using diverse techniques, in order to increase sequencing depth and limit assay-specific biases. Each donor's leukapheresis produced roughly between roughly 0.85 and 10 billion PBMCs. Blood TCR repertoires of about 5 healthy adults were deeply sequenced to estimate repertoire size and the extent of clonotype sharing between individuals. Broader findings and caveats from the paper: The genetic and exposure-history diversity represented was limited by the small number of donors. Rarefaction of sorted-subset datasets indicated incomplete sequencing despite the large sequencing depth. Estimated clonotype richness was generally larger for naive than for memory subsets. Based on pairwise subsampling, the degree of clonotype sharing among donors was expected to be affected by sequencing depth. When a handful of donors were compared, the shared fraction of clonotypes was about 5% for naive CD4, about 4% for naive CD8, roughly 2.3% for memory CD4, and 0.3% to 0.5% for memory CD8. Compared with non-shared clonotypes, the clonotypes found in all four sorted-subset donors had higher generation probabilities. Sampling was restricted to blood, and TCR repertoires in tissues likely differ from the TCR repertoires found in blood.

Using the deep immunoSEQ assay, multiplex PCR amplified TCR CDR3 regions from genomic DNA. Extracted genomic DNA from each cell subset was spread evenly across all wells of several immunoSEQ 96-well plates, with each plate serving as a replicate. For sorted subsets, about 200 ng genomic DNA, equal to 25,000 to 35,000 T cell genomes, was loaded into each replicate PCR. Purified libraries were measured with a Qubit 3.0 fluorometer, size-checked on a Bioanalyzer 2100, and measured again with the KAPA Library Quantification kit. A separate single-read 150-cycle Illumina NextSeq 550 flow cell was used to sequence each immunoSEQ 96-well plate. The paper's processing steps were these. Because the immunoSEQ output included only junctional sequences and no quality scores, the filtering could not be the same as the filtering used for full-length reads. To assign V/J genes and CDR3, sequences were annotated using PyIR, a Python wrapper for IgBLAST v1.9, with IMGT germline references. Any read was removed if the V/J assignment was weak (E-value above 1e-6), the CDR3 was missing, or the read contained stop codons, out-of-frame junctions, or ambiguous translated residues. A V3J clonotype was defined by an identical inferred V gene, J gene, and CDR3 amino acid sequence. The percentage overlap between two repertoires was calculated by dividing the number of shared unique clonotypes by the size of the smaller repertoire. Repertoire richness was assessed with RTK rarefaction, the Chao1 estimator, and Recon v2.1 estimates of unobserved clonotypes. For all TCRbeta clonotypes obtained by the gDNA method from a few donors, generation probabilities were computed with OLGA. The clones in this table, taken by TCRdb from immuneACCESS, are in-frame only. Not every clone is retained; where verified, under half of the shortfall comes from an unresolved V gene, and the cause of the rest is unknown. V and J calls and clone size come straight from that table; D and trimming were deduced from the DNA. For this sample there are some 1 million clones; around 75% appear just once. The top ten clonotypes cover approximately 1.5% of the sample.

On this clone: Its antigen target is currently unknown. Base qualities are not provided; no much larger clone lies one nucleotide away.

Healthy HIV-negative adults with no recently reported acute infections or vaccinations were included as donors. Only Caucasian adults living in Nashville, Tennessee, USA were represented among the donors. Magnetic negative selection was used to enrich CD4+ T cells, after which naive cells were positively selected on CD45RA and the negative fraction became the memory subset. After blood collection by leukapheresis, PBMCs were isolated using Ficoll-Histopaque density gradient centrifugation and then cryopreserved in the vapor phase of liquid nitrogen. Analytical flow cytometry was used to check the purity and quantity of each magnetically sorted T cell population. Genomic DNA was isolated from each sorted fraction and quantified by UV absorbance on a Nanodrop 2000c. CDR1 and CDR2, per the germline V gene (reference sequence), are GTSNPN and SVGIG. V is cut by 7 bases and J by 2 bases, and the space between the germline ends is 28 bases. Its CDR3 holds 18 amino acids, cysteine through phenylalanine. The sequence is cut down to CDR3 DNA, 54 bases in frame from base 1.

The receptor was derived from a man aged 18 to 29 in good health. The chain couples TRBV30 to TRBJ2-3; tentative D gene TRBD2, with 6 bases matching. The sample comprised memory CD4+ T cells sorted from blood. What this sample's cell subset or site label stands for: CD45RA-negative fraction. The CDR3 region: CASKPWELAVLNTDTQYF. The DNA sequence is TGTGCCTCTAAACCCTGGGAGTTAGCGGTTTTAAACACAGATACGCAGTATTTT.